Following are 8 T cell receptor beta chains from one sample sequenced in a study of blood T cell repertoires in COVID-19 (dated by TCRdb to the early 2020s). The library was made by the immunoSEQ multiplex PCR assay. TCRdb limited this immuneACCESS table to in-frame rearrangements with V and J called. A share of clones is missing; checked studies link under half to unresolved V genes, and the rest is unexplained. The sample profile shows over 150,000 clones; 70% to 90% of them were found once. 15% to 20% of the sample lies in the top ten. The sequenced sample was peripheral blood. These receptors all come from a man aged 50 or older with COVID-19, enrolled during active disease.

This clone showed up just once. This chain links TRBV7-2 with TRBJ2-1; TRBD1 might be the D (6 bases). Trimming removed 5 bases at V and 7 bases at J, with 15 bases between. CDR3 size: 14 residues. Germline loops: CDR1 SGHTA, CDR2 FQGNSA. CDR3 loop: CASSAPGTLNEQFF. CDR3 coding DNA: TGTGCCAGCAGCGCCCCCGGGACACTAAATGAGCAGTTCTTC.

The chain combines TRBV7-9 with TRBJ1-2; a possible D gene is TRBD1 (6 bases). The V end lost 5 bases, the J end lost 8 bases, and 18 bases lay between the germline ends. Germline values: CDR1 SEHNR, CDR2 FQNEAQ (reference sequence). This CDR3 region has 14 residues. CDR3 nucleotides: TGTGCCAGCAGCGCCCAGGGGATATTGGGCGGCTACACCTTC. It encodes CASSAQGILGGYTF.

The genes are TRBV7-6 and TRBJ1-6; D unresolved. Germline values: CDR1 SGHVS, CDR2 FNYEAQ. The V and J ends lost 1 base and 10 bases respectively, with 20 bases between them. The CDR3 loop spans 17 amino acids. CDR3 residues: CASSLEDVGLAGSPLHF. The CDR3 nucleotides read TGTGCCAGCAGCTTAGAGGACGTGGGCCTCGCGGGGTCACCCCTCCACTTT. Full variable domain (remainder filled in from reference TRBV7-6 and TRBJ1-6): GAGVSQSPRYKVTKRGQDVALRCDPISGHVSLYWYRQALGQGPEFLTYFNYEAQQDKSGLPNDRFSAERPEGSISTLTIQRTEQRDSAMYRCASSLEDVGLAGSPLHFGNGTRLTVT.

This clone showed up just a few times. The V gene is TRBV7-8, the J gene TRBJ2-1; 10 bases align to TRBD2. The CDR3 runs 17 residues. From germline, CDR1 is SGHVS and CDR2 FQNEAQ. V was pared by 5 bases and J by 6 bases, with 13 bases of the junction left unmatched. CDR3 in DNA: TGTGCCAGCAGCAAACCGGGTAGCGGGAGGACAGTCAATGAGCAGTTCTTC. Its translation is CASSKPGSGRTVNEQFF.

This rearrangement joins TRBV6-1 to TRBJ2-7, with 7 bases that match TRBD2. CDR1 is MNHNS, CDR2 SASEGT, per germline. Trimming removed 2 bases from V and 5 bases from J; junction bases left unmatched: 9. CDR3 size: 15 residues. CDR3 region: CASSELWGLRDEQYF. CDR3 nucleotides: TGTGCCAGCAGTGAACTTTGGGGACTAAGAGACGAGCAGTACTTC.

The chain employs TRBV3-1 (or the pseudogene TRBV3-2) and TRBJ2-1, with TRBD2 identical over 13 bases. Germline CDR1 is LGHDT and CDR2 is YNNKEL (reference sequence). This CDR3 is 15 amino acids long. Trimming removed 6 bases from V and 8 bases from J; junction bases left unmatched: 7. CDR3 region: CASSQLAGGPHEQFF. The DNA of the CDR3 is TGTGCCAGCAGTCAACTAGCGGGGGGGCCGCATGAGCAGTTCTTC.

The V gene is TRBV5-4, the J gene TRBJ1-4; 8 positions agree with TRBD1. After removal of 3 bases from V and 6 bases from J, the junction contained 7 bases not matched to a gene. CDR1 is SGHNT, CDR2 YYREEE, per germline (reference sequence). The CDR3 is 15 amino acids. The CDR3 sequence: CASSYNRGRDEKLFF. CDR3 nucleotide sequence: TGTGCCAGCAGCTACAACAGGGGGAGAGATGAAAAACTGTTTTTT.

The chain joins TRBV2 to TRBJ2-1, with 10 bases that match TRBD2. The CDR3 is 16 residues long. CDR1 and CDR2 from the germline V gene are SNHLY and FYNNEI. The trim removed 3 bases at V and 6 bases at J, leaving 8 bases unmatched. The CDR3, as DNA: TGTGCCAGCAGTGATAGAACTAGCGGGGTCGGCAATGAGCAGTTCTTC. Residues: CASSDRTSGVGNEQFF.